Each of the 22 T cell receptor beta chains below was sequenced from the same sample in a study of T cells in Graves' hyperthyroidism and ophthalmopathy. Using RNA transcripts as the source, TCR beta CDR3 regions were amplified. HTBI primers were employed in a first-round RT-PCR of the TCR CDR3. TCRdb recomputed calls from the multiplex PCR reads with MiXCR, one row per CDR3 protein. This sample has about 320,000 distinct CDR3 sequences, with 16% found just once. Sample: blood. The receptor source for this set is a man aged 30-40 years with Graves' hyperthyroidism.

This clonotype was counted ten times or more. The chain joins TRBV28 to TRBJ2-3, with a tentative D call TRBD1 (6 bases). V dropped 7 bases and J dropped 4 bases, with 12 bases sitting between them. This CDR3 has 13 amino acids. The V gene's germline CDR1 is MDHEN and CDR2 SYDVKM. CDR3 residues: CASNLQGSDTQYF. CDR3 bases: TGTGCCAGCAACCTACAGGGATCAGATACGCAGTATTTT.

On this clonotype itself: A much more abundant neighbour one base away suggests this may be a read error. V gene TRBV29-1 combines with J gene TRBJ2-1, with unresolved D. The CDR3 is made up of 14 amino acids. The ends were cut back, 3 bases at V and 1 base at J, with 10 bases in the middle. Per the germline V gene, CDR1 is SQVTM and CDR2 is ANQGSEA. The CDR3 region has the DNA TGCAGCGTTGAGTTGGAGTTGTCCTACAATGAGCAGTTCTTC. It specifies CSVELELSYNEQFF.

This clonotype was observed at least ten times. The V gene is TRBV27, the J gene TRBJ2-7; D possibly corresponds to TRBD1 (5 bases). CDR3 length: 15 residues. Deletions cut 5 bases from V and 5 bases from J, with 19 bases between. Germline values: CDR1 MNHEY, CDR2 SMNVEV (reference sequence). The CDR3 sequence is CASSLPQAGLNEQYF. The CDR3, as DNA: TGTGCCAGCAGTCTCCCCCAGGCAGGGCTCAACGAGCAGTACTTC.

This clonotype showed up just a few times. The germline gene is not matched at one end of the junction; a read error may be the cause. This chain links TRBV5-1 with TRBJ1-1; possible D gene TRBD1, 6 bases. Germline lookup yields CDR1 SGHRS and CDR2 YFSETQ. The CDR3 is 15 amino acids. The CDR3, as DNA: TGCGCCAGCCGCTTAACAGGGACGTCGAACACTGAAGCTTTCTTT. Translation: CASRLTGTSNTEAFF. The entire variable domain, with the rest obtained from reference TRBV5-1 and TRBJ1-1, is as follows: KAGVTQTPRYLIKTRGQQVTLSCSPISGHRSVSWYQQTPGQGLQFLFEYFSETQRNKGNFPGRFSGRQFSNSRSEMNVSTLELGDSALYLCASRLTGTSNTEAFFGQGTRLTVV.

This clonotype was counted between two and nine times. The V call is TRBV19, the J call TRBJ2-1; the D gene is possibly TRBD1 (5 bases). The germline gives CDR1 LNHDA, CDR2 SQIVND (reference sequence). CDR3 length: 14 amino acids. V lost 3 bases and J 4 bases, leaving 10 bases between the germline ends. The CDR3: CASSIQGSYNEQFF. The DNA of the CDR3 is TGTGCCAGTAGTATTCAGGGTTCGTACAATGAGCAGTTCTTC.

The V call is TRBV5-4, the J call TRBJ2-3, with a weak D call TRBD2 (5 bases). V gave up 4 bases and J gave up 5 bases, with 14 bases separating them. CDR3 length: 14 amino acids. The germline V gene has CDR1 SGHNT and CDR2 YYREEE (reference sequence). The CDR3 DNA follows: TGTGCCAGCAGCACGGGGTACTCCCGAGATACGCAGTATTTT. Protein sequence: CASSTGYSRDTQYF.

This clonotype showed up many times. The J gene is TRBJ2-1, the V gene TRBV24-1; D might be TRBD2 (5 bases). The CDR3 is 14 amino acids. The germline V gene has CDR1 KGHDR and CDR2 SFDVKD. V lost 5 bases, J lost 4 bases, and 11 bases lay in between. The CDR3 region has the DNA TGTGCCACCAGTGGAGGGCCTCTATACAATGAGCAGTTCTTC. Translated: CATSGGPLYNEQFF.

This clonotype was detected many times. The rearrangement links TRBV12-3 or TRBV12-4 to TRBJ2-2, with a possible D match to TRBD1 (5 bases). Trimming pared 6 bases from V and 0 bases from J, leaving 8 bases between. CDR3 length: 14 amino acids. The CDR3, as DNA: TGTGCCAGCAGAACGACAGCGAACACCGGGGAGCTGTTTTTT. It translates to CASRTTANTGELFF.

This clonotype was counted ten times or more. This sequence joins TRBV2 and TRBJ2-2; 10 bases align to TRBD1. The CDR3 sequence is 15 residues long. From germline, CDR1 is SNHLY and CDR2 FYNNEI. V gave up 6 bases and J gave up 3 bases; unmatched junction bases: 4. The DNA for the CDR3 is TGTGCCAGCAGGGCGACAGGGGGCGACACCGGGGAGCTGTTTTTT. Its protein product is CASRATGGDTGELFF.

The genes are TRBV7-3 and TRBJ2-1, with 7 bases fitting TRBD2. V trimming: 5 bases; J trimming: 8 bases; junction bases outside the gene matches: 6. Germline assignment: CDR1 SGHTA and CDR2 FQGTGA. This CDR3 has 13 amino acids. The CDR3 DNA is TGTGCCAGCAGCATCCTAGCGGCCCATGAGCAGTTCTTC. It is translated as CASSILAAHEQFF.

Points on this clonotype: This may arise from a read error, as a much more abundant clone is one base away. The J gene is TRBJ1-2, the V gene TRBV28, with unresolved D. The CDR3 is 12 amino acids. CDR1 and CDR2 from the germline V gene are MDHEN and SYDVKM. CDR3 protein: CASSYWGYGCTF. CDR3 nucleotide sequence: TGTGCCAGCAGTTATTGGGGTTATGGCTGCACCTTC.

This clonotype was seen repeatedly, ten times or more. The CDR3 nucleotides are TGTGCCAGCAGTTACGAGGATGACACTGAAGCTTTCTTT. Translating it yields CASSYEDDTEAFF. V gene TRBV6-2 or TRBV6-3 combines with J gene TRBJ1-1; D is unresolved. Germline values: CDR1 MNHEY, CDR2 SVGEGT. The CDR3 totals 13 residues. Trimming took 2 bases from V and 3 from J, leaving 7 bases between them.

The CDR3, as DNA: TGTGCCAGCAGGATTCCTCCCTCCTACGAGCAGTACTTC. It translates to CASRIPPSYEQYF. The chain uses TRBV3-1 and TRBJ2-7; D unresolved. Per germline, CDR1 LGHDT and CDR2 YNNKEL (reference sequence). The V end lost 6 bases, the J end lost 0 bases, and 9 bases lay between the germline ends. CDR3 length: 13 amino acids.

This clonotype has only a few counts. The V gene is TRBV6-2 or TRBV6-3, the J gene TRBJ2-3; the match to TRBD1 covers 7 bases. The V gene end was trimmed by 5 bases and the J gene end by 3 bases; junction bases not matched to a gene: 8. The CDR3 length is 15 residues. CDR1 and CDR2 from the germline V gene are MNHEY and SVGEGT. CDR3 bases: TGTGCCAGCAGTCCCCCAGGGGGTGTAACAGATACGCAGTATTTT. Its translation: CASSPPGGVTDTQYF.

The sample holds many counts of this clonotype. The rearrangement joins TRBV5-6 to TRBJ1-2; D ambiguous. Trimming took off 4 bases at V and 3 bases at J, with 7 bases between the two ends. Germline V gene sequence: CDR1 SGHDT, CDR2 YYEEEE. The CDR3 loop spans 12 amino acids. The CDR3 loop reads CASSPGDYGYTF. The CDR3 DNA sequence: TGTGCCAGCAGCCCGGGTGACTATGGCTACACCTTC.

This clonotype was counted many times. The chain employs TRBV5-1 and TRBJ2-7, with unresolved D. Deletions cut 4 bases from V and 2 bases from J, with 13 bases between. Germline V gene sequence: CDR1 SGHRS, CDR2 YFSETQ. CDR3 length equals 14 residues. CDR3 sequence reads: CASSGVVGPYEQYF. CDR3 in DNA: TGCGCCAGCAGCGGAGTTGTCGGCCCCTACGAGCAGTACTTC.

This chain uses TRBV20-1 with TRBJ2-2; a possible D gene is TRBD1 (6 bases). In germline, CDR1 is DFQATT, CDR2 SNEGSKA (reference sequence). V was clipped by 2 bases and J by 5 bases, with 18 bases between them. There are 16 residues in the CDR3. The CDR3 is CSARPGGARWTGELFF. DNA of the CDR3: TGCAGTGCTAGACCTGGGGGCGCCCGGTGGACCGGGGAGCTGTTTTTT.

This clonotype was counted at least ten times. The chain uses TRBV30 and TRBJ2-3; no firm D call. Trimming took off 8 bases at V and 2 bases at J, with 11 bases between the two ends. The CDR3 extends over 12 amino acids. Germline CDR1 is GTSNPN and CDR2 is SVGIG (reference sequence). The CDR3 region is CARSKYTDTQYF. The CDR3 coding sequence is TGTGCCCGAAGTAAATACACAGATACGCAGTATTTT.

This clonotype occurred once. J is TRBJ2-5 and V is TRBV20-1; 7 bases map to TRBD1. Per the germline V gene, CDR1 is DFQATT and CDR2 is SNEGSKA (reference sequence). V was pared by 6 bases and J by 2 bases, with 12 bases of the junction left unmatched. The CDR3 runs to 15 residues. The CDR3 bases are TGCAGTGCCGAGAGGTCGGGACAGACACAAGAGACCCAGTACTTC. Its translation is CSAERSGQTQETQYF.

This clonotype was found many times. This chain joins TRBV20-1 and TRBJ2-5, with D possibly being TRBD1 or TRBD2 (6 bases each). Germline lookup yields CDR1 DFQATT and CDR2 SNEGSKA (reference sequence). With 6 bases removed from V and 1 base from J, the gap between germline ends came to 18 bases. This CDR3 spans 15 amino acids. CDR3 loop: CSAREGGQPQETQYF. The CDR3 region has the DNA TGCAGTGCCCGAGAGGGGGGCCAGCCCCAAGAGACCCAGTACTTC.

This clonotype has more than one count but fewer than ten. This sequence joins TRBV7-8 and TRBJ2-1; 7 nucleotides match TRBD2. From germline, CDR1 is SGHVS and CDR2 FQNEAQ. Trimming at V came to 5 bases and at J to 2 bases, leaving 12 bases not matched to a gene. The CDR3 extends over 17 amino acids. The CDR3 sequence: CASSLSGGFSAYNEQFF. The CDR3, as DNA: TGTGCCAGCAGCCTATCGGGGGGATTCAGCGCCTACAATGAGCAGTTCTTC.

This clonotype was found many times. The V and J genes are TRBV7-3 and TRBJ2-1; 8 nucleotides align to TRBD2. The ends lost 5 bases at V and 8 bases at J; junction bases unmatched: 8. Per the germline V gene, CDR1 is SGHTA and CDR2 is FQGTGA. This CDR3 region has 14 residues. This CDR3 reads CASSSGSAMDEQFF. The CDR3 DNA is TGTGCCAGCAGCAGCGGGAGTGCGATGGATGAGCAGTTCTTC.